A single T cell receptor beta chain is shown here with its context. Its antigen is still unknown. One base away there is no much larger clone; base qualities are not given. This record belongs to a study of cytomegalovirus exposure and HLA in healthy donors (dated by TCRdb to 2016 to 2017). For the wider study: In an earlier analysis of some 610 of the donors, around 300 Gb of sequence data and 90 million to 130 million unique TCR beta sequences from roughly 200 million T cells were reported. The study aimed to test whether cataloging public T cell receptors could reveal signatures of past pathogen exposure. In addition to the first cohort of 650 to 750 subjects, a separate validation cohort of approximately 120 different subjects was used. Of the roughly 400 genotyped donors, approximately 83% fell in the genetic ancestry cluster associated with self-reported Caucasian donors. Rather than using new phenotypic data, the later analysis identified candidate immune exposures from TCR beta sequences and from how often those sequences occurred across donors. An earlier analysis of around 540 of the donors applied high-throughput TCR beta sequencing to assess whether each TCR beta V gene segment acted as functional or pseudogenic. Typing coverage differed by locus: A, B, C, DRB1 and DQB1 were typed in roughly 620-630 donors, DQA1 in about 510, DPA1 in some 600, and DPB1 in approximately 450. A handful of DR-DQ haplotypes were handled as single units for association and clustering because linkage in the cohort was strong. Every repertoire in the discovery cohort had been generated on one and the same sequencing platform. Alongside the repertoire data, information on donor age, sex, ethnicity and CMV serostatus was compiled. Using immunosequencing, the study profiled T cell repertoires from about 650 subjects and related those repertoires to cytomegalovirus serostatus. An early release covering roughly 600 HLA-typed donors comprised approximately 290 gigabases of sequencing data and 85 million to 100 million unique TCR sequences. A later genetic analysis used genome-wide SNP genotypes for about 60% of the roughly 700 donors, treating that subset as a discovery cohort. In a later analysis, previously published TCR beta repertoires from some 640 donors were re-analyzed and high-resolution HLA genotyping was added so that TCR occurrence patterns could be studied. The study combined high-throughput TCR immunosequencing, statistical association of individual TCRs with disease status, and machine learning to predict cytomegalovirus infection status. On average, around 200,000 unique TCR beta nucleotide sequences were sequenced per donor among several hundred genotyped donors of the cohort, with 15% to 20% of those sequences being non-productive. HLA typing included class I and class II loci at four-digit resolution.

The paper's findings and limits, for the study overall: HLA typing was unavailable for some donors at each locus, so association tests used only the typed subset. In vitro tests confirmed that a few of the cytomegalovirus-associated TCR beta chains recognize cytomegalovirus antigens. According to the authors, the approach could potentially be generalized to other disease states and immunological phenotypes. Linkage disequilibrium might explain the correlated functional status among segregating V segments, but an unknown experimental factor could not be excluded. Most CMV-associated TCR beta chains appeared to be HLA-restricted in a later analysis, and the HLA associations seemed to be driven largely by CMV exposure. In a later analysis, TCR association rates were found to vary across HLA loci, with the most associated TCRs seen for DRB1 alleles and the fewest for HLA-C alleles. A further reported finding was that TCR beta sequences accurately predicted the HLA-A and HLA-B alleles for most subjects in the first cohort. The earlier analysis of nearly 600 of the donors excluded about 16 rarely observed V segments, including chromosome 9 orphons, because counts were too low. An association between a missense DCLRE1C variant and V-gene and J-gene trimming of TCR beta chains was found in a later genetic analysis and replicated in an independent cohort. Across donors, most TCR sequences were observed very rarely, whereas some public TCRs were present in many individuals. Assigning TCR associations to individual alleles was difficult when HLA alleles, especially DR and DQ, strongly co-occurred. A cluster of highly shared sequence variants was judged likely to represent a technical artifact of the sequencing pipeline. CMV serostatus was the only immune exposure information available for the cohort. Compared with equally common non-associated chains, HLA-associated TCR beta chains in a later analysis were more clonally expanded and had lower generation probabilities. Broadly in line with IMGT annotations, most TCR beta V segments showed up in productive rearrangements about 87% or about 30% of the time in an earlier analysis of 587 of the donors. In a later analysis, 16,951 TCR beta sequences were associated with specific HLA alleles at a false discovery rate of 0.05. The classifier was reported to diagnose cytomegalovirus status with high specificity and sensitivity in both the original cohort and the validation cohort. The 87-base-pair reads could not distinguish some IMGT-functional V segments, including TRBV6-2 and TRBV6-3, so those segments were excluded. In a later genetic analysis, fewer N-insertions in productive TCRs were reported among donors in an Asian-associated ancestry cluster than the roughly 700-donor mean. According to a later analysis, parvovirus B19, influenza, CMV and Epstein-Barr virus appeared linked to several top co-occurrence clusters. The study gave a list of 150 to 200 TCR beta chains associated with cytomegalovirus. In this cohort, only TCR beta chains were sequenced, and detectable features were limited by the absence of alpha or paired-chain data. Sequencing depth was assumed to be roughly uniform across donors in the presence/absence analyses, though that assumption may not hold.

The library came from the immunoSEQ multiplex PCR assay. For the multiplex PCR, a mixture combining 60 forward primers for TCR Vbeta segments and 13 reverse primers for TCR Jbeta segments was used. Amplification of the CDR3 region of rearranged TCR beta genes was performed with a multiplex PCR assay on genomic DNA. The Illumina HiSeq System was used to sequence the amplified TCR beta libraries as 87-base-pair reads. The original methods were these. Across the 670 or so repertoires, a later analysis counted roughly 77 million unique TCR beta chains, 9.5 million to 12 million of which were shared by at least two donors. To remove PCR and sequencing errors, raw reads were error-corrected and collapsed into unique sequences using a nearest-neighbor algorithm that merged closely related sequences. CDR3 sequences were aligned to IMGT reference sequences to assign V, D and J gene segments. For a sequence to be retained, a match of at least six nucleotides to both a V gene segment and a J gene segment was required. Rearrangements were classified as productive when the CDR3 lacked stop codons and remained in frame with V and J, and all other rearrangements were classified as non-productive. CDR3 was defined by IMGT convention, running from the second conserved V-encoded cysteine to the conserved J-encoded phenylalanine. The earlier analysis of some 540 of the donors excluded any sequence lacking an unambiguous match to a single V gene segment. An earlier analysis of a few hundred of the donors called V segments functional above 56.7% productive rearrangements and segregating when the between-donor standard deviation exceeded 5%. A statistical classification framework was built to diagnose cytomegalovirus status from the catalog of TCR beta chain sequences. In a later analysis, TCR nucleotide sequences were compared against IMGT/GENE-DB human TR gene sequences so that V and J genes could be assigned. Using the TCRdist pipeline, a later analysis assigned CDR3 sequences along with most-parsimonious VDJ recombination scenarios. In a later analysis, every TCR beta chain was defined by the combination of its CDR3 amino acid sequence and its V-gene family, and reads without a unique V-gene family were dropped. A later analysis removed over 500 highly shared, low-generation-probability nucleotide sequences to deal with suspected cross-contamination and a sequencing artifact. In a later analysis, a clonal expansion index was calculated for each public chain from normalized within-repertoire ranks of inferred template counts. In a later analysis, generation probabilities were computed using a VDJ recombination model fitted to out-of-frame rearrangements, and the results were checked against IGoR. In a later analysis, TCR-TCR, TCR-HLA and TCR-CMV co-occurrence was scored with hypergeometric tests, and a repertoire-size bias correction was applied to TCR pairs. False discovery rates were estimated in a later analysis by permuting HLA or CMV assignments 20 times. In a later analysis, co-occurring TCRs were grouped using DBSCAN, and TCRdist sequence similarity was added for clustering within HLA-allele-positive subsets. Co-occurrence clustering excluded repertoires with fewer than 30,000 or more than 120,000 public chains, plus five with anomalous nucleotide sharing. Entries here come from immuneACCESS through TCRdb and include only in-frame sequences with V and J called. Some clones fail to appear in such tables; in the studies checked, an unresolved V gene covers under half of the shortfall, and the cause of the remainder is unknown. Clone size and V and J calls were adopted from that table, with D and trimming inferred from the DNA. Present in this sample are about 190,000 clones, roughly three quarters of which were seen just once. The biggest ten clones account for less than 2% of the sample.

The CDR3 holds 13 amino acids from the cysteine to the phenylalanine. Just CDR3 DNA is preserved here, 39 bases in frame from base 1. Based on the germline V gene, the CDR1 and CDR2 sequences are MDHEN and SYDVKM. V trim: 8 bases; J trim: 5 bases; unmatched bases: 9. The cohort consisted of 666 healthy bone marrow donors. Cohort members were all nominally healthy when sampled, although unrecorded immune exposures were likely present. The donor was CMV seronegative and was included in the group of a few hundred seronegative cohort members. A peripheral blood sample was provided by each donor, and peripheral blood mononuclear cells were used for TCR beta sequencing. The Qiagen DNeasy Blood Extraction Kit was used to extract genomic DNA from the blood cell samples.

The V and J segments used are TRBV28 and TRBJ2-7; TRBD1 matches 7 bases in the middle. The receptor was derived from a woman between 18 and 29 years old in good health and CMV-seronegative. The source material was PBMCs. The base sequence is TGTGCCAGCTGCATCCAGACAGGGAACGAGCAGTACTTC. Its protein product is CASCIQTGNEQYF.